The 23 T cell receptor beta chains presented below share a single source sample, sequenced in a study of cytomegalovirus exposure and HLA in healthy donors. The PCR had 60 Vbeta and 13 Jbeta primers. The method was immunoSEQ multiplex PCR; TCRdb's version includes in-frame clones alone and lacks a portion of them. The table for this sample gives 70,000 or so clones. Specimen: PBMCs. These receptors were collected from a man between 40 and 49 years old in good health and CMV-seronegative.

The V call is TRBV7-9, the J call TRBJ2-1; the match to TRBD2 covers 7 bases. The CDR3 spans 17 residues. The ends lost 4 bases at V and 3 bases at J; junction bases unmatched: 12. Germline CDR1 and CDR2: SEHNR and FQNEAQ (reference sequence). In nucleotides, the CDR3 is TGTGCCAGCAGCTCCCCGAGCGGGGCACGGAACTACAATGAGCAGTTCTTC. This codes for CASSSPSGARNYNEQFF.

This chain joins TRBV5-8 and TRBJ1-5; D uncertain. Germline V CDR1 and CDR2: SGHTS, YDEGEE. Trimming shortened V by 2 bases and J by 5 bases, and 14 bases separated the two germline ends. There are 15 residues in the CDR3. The CDR3 DNA follows: TGTGCCAGCAGCTTTGAGAGGCTCGTGGATCAGCCCCAGCATTTT. Translated: CASSFERLVDQPQHF.

The chain is built from TRBV7-2 and TRBJ1-1, with 7 bases matching TRBD1. CDR1 and CDR2 (germline): SGHTA, FQGNSA. The CDR3 has 15 residues. V lost 1 base, J lost 1 base, and 3 bases stayed unmatched. CDR3 sequence reads: CASSLVAGGNTEAFF. The CDR3 nucleotides read TGTGCCAGCAGCTTAGTGGCAGGGGGGAACACTGAAGCTTTCTTT.

This chain links TRBV9 with TRBJ2-1; 9 positions agree with TRBD2. V lost 4 bases, J lost 0 bases, and 5 bases stayed unmatched. The CDR3 spans 16 residues. Germline loops: CDR1 SGDLS, CDR2 YYNGEE. This CDR3 reads CASSPQGLASYNEQFF. The CDR3 nucleotides are TGTGCCAGCAGCCCCCAGGGACTAGCCTCCTACAATGAGCAGTTCTTC. Full variable domain (remainder filled in from reference TRBV9 and TRBJ2-1): DSGVTQTPKHLITATGQRVTLRCSPRSGDLSVYWYQQSLDQGLQFLIQYYNGEERAKGNILERFSAQQFPDLHSELNLSSLELGDSALYFCASSPQGLASYNEQFFGPGTRLTVL.

In DNA, the CDR3 is TGCAGCGCCGGACAGGGGGCGGGAAACACCATATATTTT. Translation gives CSAGQGAGNTIYF. The genes are TRBV29-1 and TRBJ1-3; 11 positions match TRBD1. The V gene end was trimmed by 7 bases and the J gene end by 4 bases; junction bases not matched to a gene: 3. Germline CDR1 is SQVTM and CDR2 is ANQGSEA. CDR3 length equals 13 residues.

The gene calls are TRBV29-1 and TRBJ2-7; maybe TRBD1 (5 bases). This CDR3 is built from 13 residues. Germline lookup yields CDR1 SQVTM and CDR2 ANQGSEA. V lost 3 bases to trimming and J lost 3 bases, with 12 bases between them. Here the CDR3 reads CSVELGLGYEQYF. The CDR3 DNA reads as TGCAGCGTTGAGTTGGGGCTCGGCTACGAGCAGTACTTC.

The chain employs TRBV25-1 and TRBJ1-4; no clear D. Germline lookup yields CDR1 MGHDK and CDR2 SYGVNS. The CDR3 extends over 12 amino acids. Between the trimmed V and J ends, which lost 5 bases and 10 bases, there was a span of 11 bases. CDR3 sequence reads: CASSQEVGKLFF. CDR3 nucleotide sequence: TGTGCCAGCAGTCAAGAGGTGGGAAAACTGTTTTTT. The whole variable domain, filled in from reference TRBV25-1 and TRBJ1-4, reads EADIYQTPRYLVIGTGKKITLECSQTMGHDKMYWYQQDPGMELHLIHYSYGVNSTEKGDLSSESTVSRIRTEHFPLTLESARPSHTSQYLCASSQEVGKLFFGSGTQLSVL.

The chain combines TRBV19 with TRBJ1-1; 8 positions agree with TRBD1. The ends lost 9 bases at V and 5 bases at J; junction bases unmatched: 8. The CDR3 runs 13 residues. CDR1 is LNHDA, CDR2 SQIVND, per germline (reference sequence). This CDR3 is CASKDRGFTEAFF. CDR3 DNA sequence: TGTGCCAGCAAAGACAGGGGCTTTACTGAAGCTTTCTTT. The full variable domain, with the rest looked up from reference TRBV19 and TRBJ1-1, is DGGITQSPKYLFRKEGQNVTLSCEQNLNHDAMYWYRQDPGQGLRLIYYSQIVNDFQKGDIAEGYSVSREKKESFPLTVTSAQKNPTAFYLCASKDRGFTEAFFGQGTRLTVV.

V is TRBV10-3 and J is TRBJ1-2; the match to TRBD1 covers 8 bases. This CDR3 contains 13 residues. The J segment lost 5 bases and the V segment lost 6 bases, leaving 5 bases of the junction unmatched. CDR1 is ENHRY and CDR2 is SYGVKD in the germline V gene. The CDR3 nucleotides read TGTGCCATCAGCACAGGGGGAAGGTATGGCTACACCTTC. Its protein product is CAISTGGRYGYTF.

The chain carries TRBV11-3 and TRBJ2-5, with D perhaps matching TRBD1 (5 bases). TRBJ2-7 matches the DNA end more closely, so the J call is doubtful. The CDR3 has 16 residues. Per the germline V gene, CDR1 is SGHNT and CDR2 is YENEEA. The CDR3 DNA reads as TGTGCCAGCAGCTTAGGCCGCAGGGTTAGGTCCTACGAGCAGTACTTC. Its protein is CASSLGRRVRSYEQYF.

Concerning this clone itself: Lacking the conserved final phenylalanine or tryptophan, this CDR3 likely reflects a read error. The J gene is TRBJ1-2, the V gene TRBV27, with D possibly matching TRBD1 (6 bases). Trimming pared 3 bases from V and 6 bases from J, leaving 20 bases between. CDR3 length equals 16 residues. Germline V gives CDR1 MNHEY, CDR2 SMNVEV (reference sequence). CDR3 protein: CASSFFMGASGNGYTL. DNA of the CDR3: TGTGCCAGCAGTTTCTTCATGGGGGCCTCAGGGAATGGCTACACCCTC.

The chain has TRBV4-2 and TRBJ2-7; TRBD2 aligns across 10 bases. Trimming removed 0 bases from V and 5 bases from J; junction bases left unmatched: 4. The CDR3 extends over 15 amino acids. The germline V gene encodes CDR1 LGHNA and CDR2 YNFKEQ. CDR3 region: CASSQEAGGPDEQYF. DNA for the CDR3: TGTGCCAGCAGCCAAGAAGCGGGGGGGCCCGACGAGCAGTACTTC.

Here the CDR3 reads CASSSDGQNSYEQYF. In DNA form, the CDR3 reads TGTGCCAGCAGCTCCGACGGACAGAACTCCTACGAGCAGTACTTC. V and J are TRBV7-2 and TRBJ2-7; D perhaps matches TRBD1 (6 bases). Germline V gene data show CDR1 as SGHTA and CDR2 as FQGNSA. Trimming shortened V by 4 bases and J by 0 bases, and 13 bases separated the two germline ends. The CDR3 is 15 amino acids.

The rearrangement joins TRBV30 to TRBJ2-7; maybe TRBD2 (6 bases). The germline V and J ends were trimmed by 5 bases and 1 base, with 15 bases remaining between them. CDR1 and CDR2 (germline): GTSNPN, SVGIG (reference sequence). This CDR3 contains 14 residues. Here the CDR3 DNA reads TGTGCCTGGCGAGACTTCGGGGGATCCTACGAGCAGTACTTC. This translates into CAWRDFGGSYEQYF.

The chain is built from TRBV7-2 and TRBJ2-7, with 9 bases aligning to TRBD2. The germline gives CDR1 SGHTA, CDR2 FQGNSA. Unmatched junction bases numbered 4, after V lost 4 bases and J lost 0 bases. The CDR3 has 15 residues. In DNA form, the CDR3 reads TGTGCCAGCAGCTCTCAAGCGGGGGGCTCCTACGAGCAGTACTTC. Its translation is CASSSQAGGSYEQYF.

J is TRBJ1-4 and V is TRBV7-9, with no clear D. Germline lookup yields CDR1 SEHNR and CDR2 FQNEAQ (reference sequence). CDR3 length: 16 amino acids. The germline V and J ends were trimmed by 3 bases and 0 bases, with 11 bases remaining between them. For the CDR3, the DNA is TGTGCCAGCAGCTTCTCCGGGGAATCAACTAATGAAAAACTGTTTTTT. Translating gives CASSFSGESTNEKLFF.

The chain couples TRBV5-5 to TRBJ2-1, with D perhaps matching TRBD1 (5 bases). This CDR3 has 14 amino acids. Looked up from germline, CDR1 is SGHKS and CDR2 is YYEKEE (reference sequence). V was cut by 3 bases and J by 7 bases, with 14 bases left in between. CDR3 in DNA: TGTGCCAGCAGCTGGATGGGGCCAGGAAATGAGCAGTTCTTC. It specifies CASSWMGPGNEQFF.

This rearrangement joins TRBV4-3 to TRBJ1-5; the D is unclear. CDR1 is LGHNA and CDR2 is YSLEER in the germline V gene. The CDR3 runs to 18 residues. Deletions cut 0 bases from V and 1 base from J, with 16 bases between. CDR3 DNA: TGCGCCAGCAGCCAAGATGAGGCCACTCCACCAAGCAATCAGCCCCAGCATTTT. Translation gives CASSQDEATPPSNQPQHF.

J is TRBJ2-5 and V is TRBV5-1, with 9 bases lining up with TRBD2. The CDR3 is 16 residues long. V lost 5 bases, J lost 1 base, and 9 bases stayed unmatched. CDR1 is SGHRS and CDR2 is YFSETQ in the germline V gene. CDR3 nucleotide sequence: TGCGCCAGCAGGCGCGGGAGGGCTTCTTCCCAAGAGACCCAGTACTTC. It yields the protein CASRRGRASSQETQYF.

V is TRBV19 and J is TRBJ2-6; TRBD1 is a possible D gene (6 bases). CDR1 is LNHDA, CDR2 SQIVND, per germline (reference sequence). The V end was cut by 4 bases, the J end by 2 bases, with 15 bases between. The CDR3 covers 17 residues. In DNA, the CDR3 is TGTGCCAGTAGTAGCCCGACAGGAACTCCTGGGGCCAACGTCCTGACTTTC. This sequence encodes CASSSPTGTPGANVLTF.

CDR3 sequence: CASSLGGGSGRETQYF. Here the CDR3 DNA reads TGTGCCAGCAGCTTAGGAGGGGGTTCGGGGAGAGAGACCCAGTACTTC. The gene calls are TRBV11-2 and TRBJ2-5, with a tentative D call TRBD1 (6 bases). Trimming stripped 1 base from V and 4 bases from J, with 16 bases between. This CDR3 spans 16 amino acids. Germline CDR1 SGHAT, CDR2 FQNNGV.

The V gene is TRBV7-2, the J gene TRBJ2-5, with a tentative D call TRBD2 (5 bases). The CDR3 runs to 14 residues. Germline values: CDR1 SGHTA, CDR2 FQGNSA. Trimming removed 1 base from V and 6 bases from J, with 12 bases in between. CDR3 residues: CASSLDWTGKTQYF. CDR3 bases: TGTGCCAGCAGCTTAGATTGGACCGGGAAGACCCAGTACTTC.

This chain uses TRBV28 with TRBJ1-3; 9 nucleotides line up with TRBD1. The CDR3 runs 15 residues. The germline V gene encodes CDR1 MDHEN and CDR2 SYDVKM. The V and J ends lost 5 bases and 3 bases, in that order; junction bases with no gene match: 5. The DNA for the CDR3 is TGTGCCAGCAGTCCGACAGGGGGAGGTGGAAACACCATATATTTT. As protein: CASSPTGGGGNTIYF. The full variable domain, rest sourced from reference TRBV28 and TRBJ1-3, is DVKVTQSSRYLVKRTGEKVFLECVQDMDHENMFWYRQDPGLGLRLIYFSYDVKMKEKGDIPEGYSVSREKKERFSLILESASTNQTSMYLCASSPTGGGGNTIYFGEGSWLTVV.